This T cell receptor (beta chain) came from a study of T cell responses to AZD1222 COVID-19 vaccine. About this clone itself: Its antigen remains unknown.

Profiling relied on immunoSEQ multiplex PCR, and the TCRdb table lists in-frame clones only, not all of them. The table lists around 140,000 clones, 85% to 95% of them singletons. Trimming at V came to 5 bases and at J to 3 bases, leaving 6 bases not matched to a gene. This CDR3 spans 15 amino acids. Germline V gene sequence: CDR1 SGHVS, CDR2 FNYEAQ. General observations from the study: An increase in Spike-specific TCR breadth and depth was observed after two AZD1222 doses. It was only after the peak T cell response that any repertoires were sampled. Recipients of AZD1222 seropositive at baseline numbered only five or six.

This chain connects TRBV7-6 to TRBJ2-7, with TRBD1 matching 11 bases. This material consisted of peripheral blood, taken after recovery from COVID-19. The receptor was isolated from an adult who had recovered from COVID-19. DNA for the CDR3: TGTGCCAGCAGCCCAGGTGGGACAGGGGGCTACGAGCAGTACTTC. Its protein is CASSPGGTGGYEQYF.